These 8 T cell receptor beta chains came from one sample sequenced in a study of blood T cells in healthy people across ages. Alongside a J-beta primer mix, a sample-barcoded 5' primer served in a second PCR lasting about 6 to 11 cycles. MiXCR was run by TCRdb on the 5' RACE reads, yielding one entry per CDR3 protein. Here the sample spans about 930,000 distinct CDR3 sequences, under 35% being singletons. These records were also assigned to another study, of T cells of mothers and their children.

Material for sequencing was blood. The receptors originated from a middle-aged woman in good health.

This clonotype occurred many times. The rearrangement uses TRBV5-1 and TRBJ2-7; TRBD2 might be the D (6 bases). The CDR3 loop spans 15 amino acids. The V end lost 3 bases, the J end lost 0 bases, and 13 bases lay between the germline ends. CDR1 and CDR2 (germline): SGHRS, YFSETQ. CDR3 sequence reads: CASSWDAGSSYEQYF. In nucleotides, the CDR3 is TGCGCCAGCAGCTGGGACGCGGGGAGCTCCTACGAGCAGTACTTC.

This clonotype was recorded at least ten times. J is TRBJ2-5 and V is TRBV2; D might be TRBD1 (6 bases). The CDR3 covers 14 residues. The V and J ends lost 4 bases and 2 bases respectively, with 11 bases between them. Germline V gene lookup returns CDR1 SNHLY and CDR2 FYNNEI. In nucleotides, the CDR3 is TGTGCCAGCAGTGGCGGACAGATTCAAGAGACCCAGTACTTC. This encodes CASSGGQIQETQYF.

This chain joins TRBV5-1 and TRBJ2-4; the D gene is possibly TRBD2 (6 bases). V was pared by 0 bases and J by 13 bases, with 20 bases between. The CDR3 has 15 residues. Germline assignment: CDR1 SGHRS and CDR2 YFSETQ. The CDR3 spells CASSLGGDNYNEQYF. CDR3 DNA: TGCGCCAGCAGCTTGGGCGGGGATAACTACAATGAGCAGTACTTC.

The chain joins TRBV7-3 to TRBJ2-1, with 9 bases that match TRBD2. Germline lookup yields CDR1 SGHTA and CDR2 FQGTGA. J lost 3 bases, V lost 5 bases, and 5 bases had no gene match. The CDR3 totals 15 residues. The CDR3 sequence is CASSGGGGIYNEQFF. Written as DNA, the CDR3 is TGTGCCAGCAGCGGCGGGGGGGGAATCTACAATGAGCAGTTCTTC.

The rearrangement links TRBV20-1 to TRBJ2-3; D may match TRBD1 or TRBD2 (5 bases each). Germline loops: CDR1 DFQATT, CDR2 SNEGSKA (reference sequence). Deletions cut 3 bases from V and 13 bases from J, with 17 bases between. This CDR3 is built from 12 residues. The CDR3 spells CSASPTGMREYF. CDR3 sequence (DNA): TGCAGTGCTAGTCCCACAGGTATGCGGGAGTATTTT.

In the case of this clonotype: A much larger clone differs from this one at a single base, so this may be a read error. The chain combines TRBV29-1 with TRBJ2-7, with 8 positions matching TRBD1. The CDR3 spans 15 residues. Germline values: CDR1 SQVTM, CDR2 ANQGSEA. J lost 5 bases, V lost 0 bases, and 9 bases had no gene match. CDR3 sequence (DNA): TGCAGCGTTGAAGATAGGCAGGGGGCATCCAACGAGCAGTACTTC. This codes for CSVEDRQGASNEQYF.

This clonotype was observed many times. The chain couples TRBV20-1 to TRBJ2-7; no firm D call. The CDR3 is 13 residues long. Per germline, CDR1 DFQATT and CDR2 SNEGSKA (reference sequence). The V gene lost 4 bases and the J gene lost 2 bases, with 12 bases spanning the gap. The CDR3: CSATVGATYEQYF. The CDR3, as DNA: TGCAGTGCTACGGTCGGTGCCACCTACGAGCAGTACTTC.

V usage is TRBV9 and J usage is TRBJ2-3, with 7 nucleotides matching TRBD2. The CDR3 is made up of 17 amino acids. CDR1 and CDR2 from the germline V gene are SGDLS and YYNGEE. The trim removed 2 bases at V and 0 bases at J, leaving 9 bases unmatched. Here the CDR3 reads CASSVEWGGTSTDTQYF. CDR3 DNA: TGTGCCAGCAGCGTTGAGTGGGGGGGTACTAGCACAGATACGCAGTATTTT.